This is a list of T cell receptor beta chains from one sample in a study of cytomegalovirus exposure and HLA in healthy donors. The repertoire was sequenced with immunoSEQ multiplex PCR; TCRdb's copy has only in-frame clones and lacks some. The sample records roughly 190,000 clones, 60% to 80% being singletons. Sequencing input: PBMCs. The source of these receptors is a woman aged 30 to 39 in good health and CMV-seropositive. Each CDR3 is given with its conserved first and last residue. Fields, in order: J gene, D gene, clone size, V gene, CDR3 protein, CDR3 DNA. The D gene is left open where the match is weak. Part of the rows lack a size; the others show once, few, many or a class for expanded clones.

>TRBJ1-5|NA|NA|TRBV7-3
CASSLWGGRSNQPQHF
TGTGCCAGCAGCTTATGGGGAGGTAGGAGCAATCAGCCCCAGCATTTT
>TRBJ2-7|NA|few|TRBV6-5
CASSSYQGGPVYEQYF
TGTGCCAGCAGTTCTTACCAGGGGGGCCCCGTCTACGAGCAGTACTTC
>TRBJ1-6|NA|few|TRBV4-1
CASSPEGRGYSSPLHF
TGCGCCAGCAGCCCAGAGGGGAGGGGATATAGTTCACCCCTCCACTTT
>TRBJ2-5|TRBD1|NA|TRBV7-2
CASSREPGQGKTQYF
TGTGCCAGCAGCCGTGAACCAGGACAGGGAAAGACCCAGTACTTC
>TRBJ1-2|TRBD1|NA|TRBV6-5
CASSLTGTGYGYTF
TGTGCCAGCAGTTTAACCGGGACAGGATATGGCTACACCTTC
>TRBJ2-5|NA|NA|TRBV19
CASSIGFAGPTMETQYF
TGTGCCAGTAGTATAGGTTTCGCGGGGCCGACAATGGAGACCCAGTACTTC
>TRBJ2-5|TRBD1|NA|TRBV28
CASRPGQGETQYF
TGTGCCAGCAGGCCAGGACAGGGTGAGACCCAGTACTTC
>TRBJ2-7|NA|once|TRBV5-4
CASSLGRSFEQYF
TGTGCCAGCAGCTTGGGCAGGTCCTTCGAGCAGTACTTC
>TRBJ1-4|NA|NA|TRBV28
CASSLVQLNEKLFF
TGTGCCAGCAGTTTGGTACAGCTTAATGAAAAACTGTTTTTT
>TRBJ1-5|NA|NA|TRBV28
CASTPPRLGNQPQHF
TGTGCCAGCACTCCCCCGCGGTTGGGTAATCAGCCCCAGCATTTT
>TRBJ1-1|NA|NA|TRBV4-1
CASSQARSGAEAFF
TGCGCCAGCAGCCAAGCGAGGAGTGGCGCTGAAGCTTTCTTT
>TRBJ2-7|TRBD1|few|TRBV28
CASTHRDSPYEQYF
TGTGCCAGCACCCACCGGGACAGCCCCTACGAGCAGTACTTC
>TRBJ1-1|NA|once|TRBV7-2
CASSLAPFPRTEAFF
TGTGCCAGCAGCTTAGCGCCTTTCCCGAGGACTGAAGCTTTCTTT
>TRBJ1-2|NA|NA|TRBV28
CASTVRSLYGYTF
TGTGCCAGCACCGTCCGGTCCCTCTATGGCTACACCTTC
>TRBJ2-5|TRBD2|NA|TRBV5-1
CASSLTGGQETQYF
TGCGCCAGCAGCTTGACGGGGGGTCAAGAGACCCAGTACTTC
>TRBJ2-1|TRBD1|once|TRBV27
CASSLGTAYNEQFF
TGTGCCAGCAGTCTAGGGACAGCATACAATGAGCAGTTCTTC
>TRBJ2-2|NA|few|TRBV19
CASSSRVVGSDTGELFF
TGTGCCAGTAGTAGCAGGGTTGTGGGTTCGGACACCGGGGAGCTGTTTTTT
>TRBJ2-2|NA|NA|TRBV7-2
CASSFNLRGDTGELFF
TGTGCCAGCAGCTTCAATCTCAGGGGAGACACCGGGGAGCTGTTTTTT
>TRBJ2-5|NA|NA|TRBV18
CASFRDSEQETQYF
TGTGCCAGCTTTCGCGATTCTGAACAAGAGACCCAGTACTTC
>TRBJ2-3|NA|few|TRBV5-4
CASSNPQGGHTDTQYF
TGTGCCAGCAGCAACCCCCAGGGAGGACACACAGATACGCAGTATTTT
>TRBJ2-2|TRBD2|NA|TRBV5-1
CASSSLAGADGELFF
TGCGCCAGCAGCTCGTTAGCGGGAGCGGACGGGGAGCTGTTTTTT
>TRBJ1-1|NA|NA|TRBV5-6
CASSWRGREETEAFF
TGTGCCAGCAGCTGGAGGGGCAGGGAAGAAACTGAAGCTTTCTTT
>TRBJ2-5|NA|NA|TRBV4-2
CASSQAGWREGETQYF
TGTGCCAGCAGCCAAGCAGGGTGGAGGGAAGGAGAGACCCAGTACTTC
>TRBJ2-4|TRBD2|NA|TRBV6-5
CASSLLGGVIQYF
TGTGCCAGCAGCCTACTCGGGGGGGTCATTCAGTACTTC
>TRBJ2-3|TRBD2|NA|TRBV30
CAWSRERLAATDTQYF
TGTGCCTGGAGTCGAGAACGACTAGCGGCCACAGATACGCAGTATTTT
>TRBJ1-2|TRBD1|NA|TRBV7-9
CASSSRQGGYGYTF
TGTGCCAGCAGCTCCCGACAGGGTGGCTATGGCTACACCTTC
>TRBJ1-4|TRBD1|NA|TRBV5-1
CASRDPGQGIEKLFF
TGCGCCAGCAGAGATCCGGGACAGGGTATCGAAAAACTGTTTTTT
>TRBJ2-5|TRBD2|NA|TRBV5-1
CASSFNPAGEKETQYF
TGCGCCAGCAGCTTCAACCCAGCGGGAGAGAAAGAGACCCAGTACTTC
>TRBJ2-2|NA|few|TRBV25-1
CASSDQGDTGELFF
TGTGCCAGCAGTGATCAGGGTGACACCGGGGAGCTGTTTTTT
>TRBJ1-3|NA|NA|TRBV2
CASSGPSGAGNTIYF
TGTGCCAGCAGCGGTCCCTCGGGGGCTGGAAACACCATATATTTT
>TRBJ2-7|NA|NA|TRBV30
CAWTLEGRNPTMQYF
TGTGCCTGGACCTTGGAGGGGAGGAACCCTACGATGCAGTACTTC
>TRBJ1-4|TRBD1|NA|TRBV5-8
CASSQGPRQGVEKGKLFF
TGTGCCAGCAGTCAAGGACCGAGACAGGGGGTTGAGAAAGGAAAACTGTTTTTT
>TRBJ2-5|NA|NA|TRBV7-7
CASSPGAREQETQYF
TGTGCTAGCAGCCCTGGGGCCAGGGAACAAGAGACCCAGTACTTC
>TRBJ1-1|NA|NA|TRBV18
CASSFQDSGTEAFF
TGTGCCAGCTCCTTCCAGGATTCTGGCACTGAAGCTTTCTTT
>TRBJ2-7|NA|NA|TRBV6-5
CASSYGVRGYEQYF
TGTGCCAGCAGTTACGGAGTGAGAGGCTACGAGCAGTACTTC
>TRBJ1-1|NA|NA|TRBV5-6
CASSFQQETGAFF
TGTGCCAGCAGCTTTCAACAGGAGACCGGGGCTTTCTTT
>TRBJ2-5|TRBD2|NA|TRBV28
CASSSSGTNQETQYF
TGTGCCAGCAGTTCTAGCGGGACTAATCAAGAGACCCAGTACTTC
>TRBJ2-6|NA|NA|TRBV7-9
CASSTSSGANVLTF
TGTGCCAGCAGCACATCATCTGGGGCCAACGTCCTGACTTTC
>TRBJ2-5|TRBD2|NA|TRBV25-1
CASSVWREPQETQYF
TGTGCCAGCAGTGTTTGGCGGGAGCCCCAAGAGACCCAGTACTTC
>TRBJ1-6|NA|NA|TRBV25-1
CASSEVYSKNSPLHF
TGTGCCAGCAGTGAGGTTTACAGTAAGAATTCACCCCTCCACTTT
>TRBJ2-5|NA|NA|TRBV5-1
CASSLQGNRETQYF
TGCGCCAGCAGCTTACAGGGAAACCGGGAGACCCAGTACTTC
>TRBJ2-6|NA|NA|TRBV2
CASSEALTLAGANVLTF
TGTGCCAGCAGTGAAGCGTTAACTTTGGCTGGGGCCAACGTCCTGACTTTC
>TRBJ1-5|NA|once|TRBV28
CASSLGGFGNQPQHF
TGTGCCAGCAGTTTAGGGGGGTTTGGGAATCAGCCCCAGCATTTT
>TRBJ2-5|TRBD1|NA|TRBV10-3
CAISGRGETQYF
TGTGCCATCAGTGGCAGGGGGGAGACCCAGTACTTC